The sample holds a few counts of the clone carrying this T cell receptor (beta chain). What it binds is unknown. A J-beta primer mix and a sample-barcoded 5' primer were used in a second PCR of roughly 7 to 12 cycles. Tags on each cDNA molecule came from a template-switch adaptor with 12 random nucleotides. MiXCR was run by TCRdb on the 5' RACE reads, yielding one entry per CDR3 protein. The sample has over 950,000 distinct CDR3 sequences; more than 30% are singletons. The data were obtained in a study of blood T cells in healthy people across ages. Study-wide points: The study found TCR beta diversity correlated strongly with naive T cell percentage.

From germline, CDR1 is DFQATT and CDR2 SNEGSKA (reference sequence). This CDR3 spans 16 amino acids. Trimming removed 3 bases at V and 0 bases at J, with 17 bases between. The sequenced sample consisted of blood. V and J are TRBV20-1 and TRBJ1-2; weak D call: TRBD1 (6 bases). This clonotype was sampled from a man between 18 and 29 years old in good health. The CDR3 region is CSASITETGANYGYTF. DNA of the CDR3: TGCAGTGCTAGTATAACAGAGACAGGCGCTAACTATGGCTACACCTTC.